The 6 T cell receptor beta chains reported below all come from one sample, sequenced in a study of CD8+ T cells in alopecia areata (dated by TCRdb to the late 2010s). Taken with the paper, the label for time point translates to: about 25 weeks on oral tofacitinib. The treatment or condition label for this specimen denotes: oral pan-JAK inhibitor, 5-10 mg twice daily. The library was prepared using the immunoSEQ multiplex PCR assay. For TCR sequencing, RNA was extracted from every sample and reverse transcribed into cDNA to serve as template. TCRdb mirrors the immuneACCESS table, restricted to in-frame sequences. Some clones are absent from its copies; in checked studies, under half trace to an unresolved V gene, and the reason for the others is unknown. This sample is represented by 150,000 to 200,000 clones; roughly 60% of them were singletons. Approximately 1% of the sample comes from the top ten.

Specimen: CD4+ T cells sorted from blood, collected at week 24, from a patient treated with tofacitinib. These TCRs come from a human donor with alopecia areata.

This clone appeared a few times. This sequence joins TRBV29-1 and TRBJ1-2, with D possibly being TRBD1 (5 bases). CDR1 SQVTM and CDR2 ANQGSEA come from the germline V gene. Trimming took 0 bases from V and 2 from J, leaving 16 bases between them. The CDR3 length is 16 residues. The CDR3 nucleotides are TGCAGCGTTGAAGATCGGCGGGGCGCCGGGAACTATGGCTACACCTTC. Protein product: CSVEDRRGAGNYGYTF.

The V call is TRBV29-1, the J call TRBJ1-2; 7 bases are a match to TRBD1. Per germline, CDR1 SQVTM and CDR2 ANQGSEA. V gave up 8 bases and J gave up 4 bases; unmatched junction bases: 19. This CDR3 is built from 16 residues. CDR3 bases: TGCAGCACAGAAGGGACAGTGGGGCAGCGGGGCTATGGCTACACCTTC. It yields the protein CSTEGTVGQRGYGYTF. The full variable domain, its missing parts supplied by reference TRBV29-1 and TRBJ1-2, is SAVISQKPSRDICQRGTSLTIQCQVDSQVTMMFWYRQQPGQSLTLIATANQGSEATYESGFVIDKFPISRPNLTFSTLTVSNMSPEDSSIYLCSTEGTVGQRGYGYTFGSGTRLTVV.

The CDR3 is CASSVAETSTPLHF. The CDR3 DNA follows: TGTGCCAGCAGCGTAGCTGAGACCAGTACACCCCTCCACTTT. This chain links TRBV9 with TRBJ1-6; D remains unclear. This CDR3 has 14 amino acids. CDR1 and CDR2 (germline): SGDLS, YYNGEE. Deletions cut 0 bases from V and 11 bases from J, with 12 bases between.

The CDR3 region has the DNA TGCGCCAGCAGCCAAGATTCCGGGGGGTCCTATGGCTACACCTTC. Amino acid sequence: CASSQDSGGSYGYTF. The V gene is TRBV4-3, the J gene TRBJ1-2, with a possible D match to TRBD1 (5 bases). V was cut by 0 bases and J by 4 bases, with 12 bases left in between. The CDR3 spans 15 residues. Germline V lookup: CDR1 LGHNA, CDR2 YSLEER.

This clone was detected a few times. The chain links TRBV6-5 to TRBJ2-3; no clear D. The CDR3 has 13 amino acids. Germline CDR1 is MNHEY and CDR2 is SVGAGI. The V gene lost 5 bases and the J gene lost 6 bases, with 12 bases spanning the gap. The CDR3 DNA follows: TGTGCCAGCAGTCTCCTGAGACTCGATACGCAGTATTTT. Protein: CASSLLRLDTQYF.

In its sample, this clone was seen a few times. Other DNA sequences in this sample translate to the same CDR3. The V gene is TRBV2, the J gene TRBJ1-5; perhaps TRBD1 as D (6 bases). The CDR3 has 14 residues. Trimming removed 6 bases at V and 0 bases at J, with 9 bases between. Germline values: CDR1 SNHLY, CDR2 FYNNEI. The CDR3 DNA sequence: TGTGCCAGCAGCCTGGACAGTAGCAATCAGCCCCAGCATTTT. Translating it yields CASSLDSSNQPQHF.